Shown below are 25 T cell receptor beta chains from a single sample sequenced in a study of cytomegalovirus exposure and HLA in healthy donors. Researchers ran the PCR with 60 Vbeta and 13 Jbeta primers. The protocol was immunoSEQ multiplex PCR, while the TCRdb copy is restricted to in-frame clones and leaves out a portion. The profile shows about 120,000 clones, approximately 80% of them singletons. Sequencing was done on a sample of PBMCs. These receptors were taken from a man under 40 in good health and CMV-seropositive.

This clone was observed a handful of times. The V and J genes are TRBV2 and TRBJ1-5; the match to TRBD1 covers 7 bases. Trimming removed 6 bases from V and 4 bases from J; junction bases left unmatched: 6. This CDR3 is built from 14 residues. Germline CDR1 SNHLY, CDR2 FYNNEI. The CDR3 DNA sequence: TGTGCCAGCAGCATGGACAGGAAAAATCAGCCCCAGCATTTT. Translating gives CASSMDRKNQPQHF.

The chain uses TRBV30 and TRBJ1-1; D possibly corresponds to TRBD1 (5 bases). The V gene's germline CDR1 is GTSNPN and CDR2 SVGIG (reference sequence). The CDR3 covers 13 residues. V was trimmed by 4 bases and J by 4 bases, leaving 13 bases between them. The CDR3 is CAWMGQWSTEAFF. DNA for the CDR3: TGTGCCTGGATGGGGCAGTGGAGCACTGAAGCTTTCTTT. The whole variable domain, remainder taken from reference TRBV30 and TRBJ1-1, is SQTIHQWPATLVQPVGSPLSLECTVEGTSNPNLYWYRQAAGRGLQLLFYSVGIGQISSEVPQNLSASRPQDRQFILSSKKLLLSDSGFYLCAWMGQWSTEAFFGQGTRLTVV.

This clone was found a few times. The chain combines TRBV7-9 with TRBJ1-2; D is perhaps TRBD1 (5 bases). Trimming took off 5 bases at V and 2 bases at J, with 15 bases between the two ends. Germline CDR1 is SEHNR and CDR2 is FQNEAQ (reference sequence). The CDR3 contains 15 residues. This CDR3 reads CASSRFGQGNYGYTF. The CDR3, as DNA: TGTGCCAGCAGCCGCTTTGGGCAGGGAAACTATGGCTACACCTTC.

The chain combines TRBV6-5 with TRBJ2-5, with D possibly matching TRBD2 (7 bases). This CDR3 has 16 residues. Trimming removed 0 bases from V and 5 bases from J, with 16 bases in between. Germline CDR1 MNHEY, CDR2 SVGAGI. This CDR3 reads CASSYSIRGGTETQYF. The CDR3 nucleotides read TGTGCCAGCAGTTACTCGATTAGGGGGGGGACGGAGACCCAGTACTTC.

This sequence joins TRBV5-1 and TRBJ1-4; 7 positions agree with TRBD1. V was clipped by 2 bases and J by 6 bases; unmatched bases: 7. Germline lookup yields CDR1 SGHRS and CDR2 YFSETQ. The CDR3 totals 15 residues. CDR3 nucleotide sequence: TGCGCCAGCAGCTTCTCGGGACAGAAAGATGAAAAACTGTTTTTT. Translated: CASSFSGQKDEKLFF.

The chain joins TRBV10-3 to TRBJ2-1, with 12 bases lining up with TRBD2. This CDR3 is 16 amino acids long. From germline, CDR1 is ENHRY and CDR2 SYGVKD. Losses at the gene ends were 4 bases for V and 4 bases for J; bases not matched to a gene: 5. In DNA form, the CDR3 reads TGTGCCATCAGTGCCTCTACTAGCGGGGGGTACAATGAGCAGTTCTTC. Translated, it gives CAISASTSGGYNEQFF.

J is TRBJ2-7 and V is TRBV29-1, with a possible D match to TRBD2 (5 bases). The CDR3 has 12 amino acids. Germline CDR1 and CDR2: SQVTM and ANQGSEA. V was cut by 4 bases and J by 3 bases, with 10 bases left in between. The CDR3 spells CSVVDGLYEQYF. The CDR3 region has the DNA TGCAGCGTTGTAGACGGACTCTACGAGCAGTACTTC.

The V and J genes are TRBV14 and TRBJ1-1; D remains unclear. Trimming shortened V by 4 bases and J by 2 bases, and 11 bases separated the two germline ends. This CDR3 spans 14 amino acids. The germline CDR1 and CDR2 sequences are SGHDN and FVKESK. The CDR3 DNA reads TGTGCCAGCAGCCCATTCTACCTTAACACTGAAGCTTTCTTT. Its translation is CASSPFYLNTEAFF. The whole variable domain, filled in from reference TRBV14 and TRBJ1-1, reads EAGVTQFPSHSVIEKGQTVTLRCDPISGHDNLYWYRRVMGKEIKFLLHFVKESKQDESGMPNNRFLAERTGGTYSTLKVQPAELEDSGVYFCASSPFYLNTEAFFGQGTRLTVV.

V usage is TRBV9 and J usage is TRBJ1-3, with D possibly matching TRBD1 (6 bases). This CDR3 region has 16 residues. CDR1 SGDLS and CDR2 YYNGEE come from the germline V gene. Trimming took 3 bases from V and 0 from J, leaving 13 bases between them. The CDR3 DNA is TGTGCCAGCAGCGCGCAAGGACAGTTCTCTGGAAACACCATATATTTT. The encoded protein is CASSAQGQFSGNTIYF. The full variable domain, completed using reference TRBV9 and TRBJ1-3, is DSGVTQTPKHLITATGQRVTLRCSPRSGDLSVYWYQQSLDQGLQFLIQYYNGEERAKGNILERFSAQQFPDLHSELNLSSLELGDSALYFCASSAQGQFSGNTIYFGEGSWLTVV.

V and J are TRBV5-6 and TRBJ1-4; 11 bases agree with TRBD1. The ends lost 4 bases at V and 6 bases at J; junction bases unmatched: 5. Germline loops: CDR1 SGHDT, CDR2 YYEEEE. The length of the CDR3 is 15 residues. The CDR3 DNA reads TGTGCCAGCAGCGCCGGGACAGGGGGAGATGAAAAACTGTTTTTT. Its translation: CASSAGTGGDEKLFF.

This clone is a singleton in its sample. The chain employs TRBV27 and TRBJ1-6, with 10 bases that match TRBD1. Germline V CDR1 and CDR2: MNHEY, SMNVEV (reference sequence). This CDR3 is built from 14 residues. Losses at the gene ends were 3 bases for V and 10 bases for J; bases not matched to a gene: 3. This chain's CDR3 is CASSLGTGESPLHF. The DNA for the CDR3 is TGTGCCAGCAGTTTGGGGACAGGGGAATCACCCCTCCACTTT.

This chain joins TRBV7-9 and TRBJ1-5; D gene uncertain. This CDR3 spans 14 amino acids. Trimming removed 5 bases at V and 7 bases at J, with 15 bases between. Germline values: CDR1 SEHNR, CDR2 FQNEAQ (reference sequence). The CDR3 loop is CASSTGVRFQPQHF. The CDR3 nucleotides read TGTGCCAGCAGCACCGGCGTGCGGTTCCAGCCCCAGCATTTT.

The V call is TRBV2, the J call TRBJ2-1; D possibly corresponds to TRBD1 (6 bases). The CDR3 is 15 amino acids. Between the trimmed V and J ends, which lost 2 bases and 6 bases, there was a span of 14 bases. In germline, CDR1 is SNHLY, CDR2 FYNNEI. The CDR3 DNA sequence: TGTGCCAGCAGTGAACGGAGAGCAGGGGCCAATGAGCAGTTCTTC. Translated: CASSERRAGANEQFF.

The chain uses TRBV19 and TRBJ1-1; 7 bases match TRBD1. The CDR3 has 14 residues. CDR1 LNHDA and CDR2 SQIVND come from the germline V gene (reference sequence). J lost 4 bases, V lost 1 base, and 3 bases had no gene match. CDR3 amino acids: CASSIATGPTEAFF. The CDR3, as DNA: TGTGCCAGTAGTATAGCGACAGGGCCCACTGAAGCTTTCTTT. The variable domain in full, completed from reference TRBV19 and TRBJ1-1, reads DGGITQSPKYLFRKEGQNVTLSCEQNLNHDAMYWYRQDPGQGLRLIYYSQIVNDFQKGDIAEGYSVSREKKESFPLTVTSAQKNPTAFYLCASSIATGPTEAFFGQGTRLTVV.

The chain employs TRBV5-5 and TRBJ2-5; TRBD2 aligns across 9 bases. The CDR3 loop spans 16 amino acids. Germline-derived CDR1 and CDR2 are SGHKS and YYEKEE (reference sequence). V shed 4 bases, J shed 5 bases, and the junction held 12 bases outside the gene matches. CDR3 loop: CASSPHAGGPRETQYF. The CDR3, as DNA: TGTGCCAGCAGCCCCCACGCGGGGGGGCCGCGGGAGACCCAGTACTTC.

Only one count was recorded for this clone. The chain carries TRBV6-5 and TRBJ1-2, with 7 bases lining up with TRBD1. Trimming took 6 bases from V and 4 from J; bases not matched to a gene: 8. Germline CDR1 and CDR2: MNHEY and SVGAGI. This CDR3 comprises 14 residues. For the CDR3, the DNA is TGTGCCAGCAGCCGGACCGGGACAGTCTATGGCTACACCTTC. As protein: CASSRTGTVYGYTF.

The rearrangement joins TRBV28 to TRBJ2-5, with D perhaps TRBD1 (6 bases). The CDR3 extends over 17 amino acids. CDR1 and CDR2 (germline): MDHEN, SYDVKM. V was clipped by 9 bases and J by 2 bases, with 25 bases between them. The CDR3 loop is CASSTLTGTRLQETQYF. DNA of the CDR3: TGTGCCAGTTCTACTCTCACCGGGACAAGGCTTCAAGAGACCCAGTACTTC. Combining the CDR3 with reference TRBV28 and TRBJ2-5 gives the whole variable domain DVKVTQSSRYLVKRTGEKVFLECVQDMDHENMFWYRQDPGLGLRLIYFSYDVKMKEKGDIPEGYSVSREKKERFSLILESASTNQTSMYLCASSTLTGTRLQETQYFGPGTRLLVL.

This clone was counted between two and nine times. The chain uses TRBV18 and TRBJ2-7; D is possibly TRBD2 (5 bases). The V and J ends lost 3 bases and 3 bases respectively, with 12 bases between them. Per germline, CDR1 KGHSH and CDR2 LQKENI. This CDR3 contains 14 residues. Here the CDR3 reads CASSPGADGYEQYF. CDR3 in DNA: TGTGCCAGCTCACCGGGAGCAGACGGCTACGAGCAGTACTTC.

The genes are TRBV6-5 and TRBJ1-4, with D hard to call. V was pared by 2 bases and J by 8 bases, with 12 bases between. CDR1 is MNHEY, CDR2 SVGAGI, per germline. The CDR3 covers 14 residues. CDR3 sequence: CASSYLAQREKLFF. CDR3 bases: TGTGCCAGCAGTTACCTCGCCCAGAGGGAAAAACTGTTTTTT.

This rearrangement joins TRBV6-1 to TRBJ2-1, with D possibly TRBD1 on 6 matching bases. Germline V gene sequence: CDR1 MNHNS, CDR2 SASEGT. With 6 bases removed from V and 3 bases from J, the gap between germline ends came to 15 bases. This CDR3 region has 15 residues. The CDR3 reads CASRPQGRGYNEQFF. CDR3 nucleotides: TGTGCCAGCAGGCCCCAGGGGAGAGGCTACAATGAGCAGTTCTTC.

J is TRBJ2-2 and V is TRBV2, with 11 bases identical to TRBD2. This CDR3 contains 15 residues. Germline V CDR1 and CDR2: SNHLY, FYNNEI. Trimming at V came to 4 bases and at J to 8 bases, leaving 6 bases not matched to a gene. The CDR3: CASSARSGGAGELFF. In DNA form, the CDR3 reads TGTGCCAGCAGTGCCCGTAGCGGGGGGGCTGGGGAGCTGTTTTTT.

This clone has only a few counts. V gene TRBV28 combines with J gene TRBJ2-5; D is perhaps TRBD2 (5 bases). Between the trimmed V and J ends, which lost 5 bases and 5 bases, there was a span of 12 bases. Per the germline V gene, CDR1 is MDHEN and CDR2 is SYDVKM. CDR3 length: 13 amino acids. The CDR3 is CASSEGSRETQYF. Here the CDR3 DNA reads TGTGCCAGCAGTGAGGGTTCTCGGGAGACCCAGTACTTC. The whole variable domain, filled in from reference TRBV28 and TRBJ2-5, reads DVKVTQSSRYLVKRTGEKVFLECVQDMDHENMFWYRQDPGLGLRLIYFSYDVKMKEKGDIPEGYSVSREKKERFSLILESASTNQTSMYLCASSEGSRETQYFGPGTRLLVL.

This clone came up a few times. V usage is TRBV19 and J usage is TRBJ2-5; D might be TRBD1 (5 bases). Trimming shortened V by 5 bases and J by 6 bases, and 16 bases separated the two germline ends. The V gene's germline CDR1 is LNHDA and CDR2 SQIVND (reference sequence). There are 14 residues in the CDR3. The DNA for the CDR3 is TGTGCCAGTAGTTTAGGGCAGGGAACGAAGACCCAGTACTTC. It is translated as CASSLGQGTKTQYF.

This chain links TRBV18 with TRBJ1-3, with D tentatively TRBD1 (5 bases). The V end lost 4 bases, the J end lost 0 bases, and 10 bases lay between the germline ends. This CDR3 spans 15 amino acids. CDR1 is KGHSH and CDR2 is LQKENI in the germline V gene. As DNA, the CDR3 is TGTGCCAGCTCACTAGACAGAGACTCTGGAAACACCATATATTTT. This translates into CASSLDRDSGNTIYF.

The genes are TRBV5-1 and TRBJ2-5; 12 bases match TRBD2. Germline V CDR1 and CDR2: SGHRS, YFSETQ. The CDR3 has 14 amino acids. Trimming took 4 bases from V and 4 from J; bases not matched to a gene: 2. The DNA of the CDR3 is TGCGCCAGCAGCCCTAGCGGGGGGGTAGAGACCCAGTACTTC. Protein: CASSPSGGVETQYF.